These T cell receptor beta chains were read from a single sample in a study of human T cells and chemical hapten exposure. Each CDR3 protein gets one entry after TCRdb re-called the RACE reads with MiXCR. Altogether approximately 80,000 distinct CDR3 sequences are present, more than 10% being singletons, with the ten largest covering roughly 3.7%. The sequencing used whole blood, collected in connection with sensitization to the hapten diphenylcyclopropenone (DPC). The origin of the receptors is a woman aged 50 to 60 with alopecia areata. Some clones in this sample may be carry-over from other donors' samples. Both conserved end residues are part of each CDR3. Each record gives: CDR3 protein, clone size, V gene. Clone size is given for some rows only: seen once, a few or many times, or a class if the clone is expanded.

CASSPQTTHEQYF few TRBV7-2
CASSYRSNQPQHF few TRBV6-5
CSARFDRAYEQYF NA TRBV29-1
CSARAGGGRSTDTQYF NA TRBV20-1
CASSKGHSNQPQHF many TRBV21-1
CASSASEGEQYF few TRBV19
CASTRHREADTQYF NA TRBV28
CASSPPAETQYF many TRBV11-2
CASSRTGPYGYTF many TRBV7-9
CSATPPSGSRTKNIQYF few TRBV20-1
CASSSSYLGTGEEKLFF many TRBV28
CSVAPASYNEQFF few TRBV29-1
CASMTREDYEQYF many TRBV21-1
CASSLGHGAGWYQETQYF few TRBV28
CASSLGGNEQYF few TRBV12-3/TRBV12-4
CASSTVAGGTYEQYF NA TRBV6-2/TRBV6-3
CASSFTGQGHPSSYEQYF few TRBV28
CASNMDRGDQPQHF many TRBV2
CSAGLNTGELFF many TRBV29-1
CSARVTGAGNTIYF many TRBV20-1
CASSPGLPAGSDTQYF NA TRBV7-6
CASRPSGSFYEQFF NA TRBV6-5
CASSLEGSWANEQFF many TRBV11-2
CASSQDLGRETYGGYTF NA TRBV4-3
CASRAGRTGELFF NA TRBV27
CASSLSMGLAENEQFF NA TRBV27
CASSQDEGDPYNEQFF NA TRBV3-1
CASSPGASYEQYF many TRBV18
CSAKQGALEKLFF few TRBV20-1
CASRKGPAQETQYF NA TRBV27
CASSPGSGRTYEQYF many TRBV5-6
CASSPTNARLASAEQYF few TRBV7-2
CASVKGGPSSSYNEQFF many TRBV19
CASRKATSGGYEQYF NA TRBV6-5
CASSLAGSGRLQETQYF NA TRBV12-3/TRBV12-4
CASGLQRGSSYNEQFF NA TRBV12-5
CASSRGLLGETQYF NA TRBV28
CASSQSYGTFYEQYF many TRBV4-1
CASSLEGVEYGYTF many TRBV5-1
CASSSPTLSSYEQYF NA TRBV6-6
CASSLLRGSGNTIYF many TRBV11-2
CASSLGLAGGGEQYF many TRBV3-1
CASSSLERDGNQPQHF NA TRBV19
CASSLDRAGASGQFF few TRBV7-2
CASSSGTGWGYTF NA TRBV12-3/TRBV12-4
CASSPFTDTQYF NA TRBV7-2
CASSYSSSGANVLTF few TRBV6-5
CASSPLKAGINNEQFF many TRBV18
CASFRRRAGELFF many TRBV12-3/TRBV12-4
CAMSPTGTSRSYEQYF few TRBV10-3
CASSEWGTNTEAFF many TRBV25-1
CASSSDRGRGANVLTF many TRBV12-3/TRBV12-4